This TCR beta chain appears in the sequencing data of a study of shared clonotypes between healthy human individuals. Broader study findings: Of the naive CD4 clonotypes, roughly 5.5% were shared across several donors. Lower generation probabilities were found for non-shared clonotypes than for those shared by all four donors.

Assay: immunoSEQ multiplex PCR; the TCRdb copy retains only in-frame clones and omits some. The table has over a million clones, around 98.5% seen once; the top ten hold under 0.45%. In the case of this clone: Antigen unknown.

Trimming took off 7 bases at V and 8 bases at J, with 18 bases between the two ends. The CDR3 extends over 14 amino acids. The germline CDR1 and CDR2 sequences are SEHNR and FQNEAQ (reference sequence). Sequences were obtained from naive CD4+ T cells sorted from blood. Subset indicated: CD45RA+ positively selected. The chain carries TRBV7-9 and TRBJ2-1; D unresolved. This TCR derives from a man younger than 45 in good health. CDR3 bases: TGTGCCAGCACCCCCTTAGTGTCTAGATATGAGCAGTTCTTC. As protein: CASTPLVSRYEQFF.